This TCR beta chain was retrieved from a study of Tregs in tolerant kidney transplant recipients. General study results and limits: Validation in larger populations is needed because few patients were studied. Antigen-driven expansion was suggested because donor-specific Tregs expanded more than all Tregs in tolerant patients.

Assay used: immunoSEQ multiplex PCR; TCRdb lists only in-frame clones, some missing. Among approximately 98,000 clones listed, around 90% were seen once. Concerning this clone itself: Its matching antigen is unknown.

The CDR3 runs 14 residues. Trimming took 4 bases from V and 4 from J; bases not matched to a gene: 8. From germline, CDR1 is GTSNPN and CDR2 SVGIG (reference sequence). The J gene is TRBJ1-2, the V gene TRBV30, with TRBD1 matching 8 bases. Sequencing was performed on CD4+ T cells from blood, taken before the transplant. The clonotype comes from a human donor who received a combined kidney and bone marrow transplant. CDR3 sequence reads: CAWMPGGTGYGYTF. Here the CDR3 DNA reads TGTGCCTGGATGCCAGGGGGGACAGGCTATGGCTACACCTTC. Drawing the rest from reference TRBV30 and TRBJ1-2, the complete variable domain is SQTIHQWPATLVQPVGSPLSLECTVEGTSNPNLYWYRQAAGRGLQLLFYSVGIGQISSEVPQNLSASRPQDRQFILSSKKLLLSDSGFYLCAWMPGGTGYGYTFGSGTRLTVV.